Each of the 2 T cell receptor beta chains below was sequenced from the same sample in a study of T cells in Graves' hyperthyroidism and ophthalmopathy. There were TCR beta CDR3 regions amplified from RNA transcripts. Using the HTBI primer set, a first-round RT-PCR was run on the TCR CDR3. TCRdb reanalysed the multiplex PCR reads using MiXCR and keeps one entry per CDR3 protein. The sample consists of more than 300,000 distinct CDR3 sequences, roughly 17% of them appearing once. What was sequenced was blood. These receptors originate from a woman in her thirties with Graves' hyperthyroidism that later progressed to Graves' ophthalmopathy.

This clonotype has a count of ten or more. The chain recombines TRBV18 with TRBJ2-7, with 7 bases aligning to TRBD2. The germline V gene has CDR1 KGHSH and CDR2 LQKENI. Unmatched junction bases numbered 7, after V lost 5 bases and J lost 0 bases. The CDR3 sequence is 15 residues long. DNA of the CDR3: TGTGCCAGCTCATCGATCGGGAGGCCCTCCTACGAGCAGTACTTC. It is translated as CASSSIGRPSYEQYF.

A few counts support this clonotype. A read error may produce the germline difference seen at one junction end. DNA of the CDR3: TGTGCCAGCAGTGAAGGGGTAGCGGGAAGGACATTCAATGAACAGTTCTTC. Its translation is CASSEGVAGRTFNEQFF. The chain joins TRBV2 to TRBJ2-1, with 8 nucleotides matching TRBD2. Germline CDR1 is SNHLY and CDR2 is FYNNEI. The CDR3 contains 17 residues.